The 5 T cell receptor beta chains reported below all come from one sample, sequenced in a study of Tregs in tolerant kidney transplant recipients. Recipients received nonmyeloablative bone marrow transplants from related graft donors, with transient mixed chimerism. The table came from immunoSEQ multiplex PCR; TCRdb's copy has only in-frame clones and leaves some out. The table includes fewer than 55,000 clones, roughly nine tenths detected once. Sequences were derived from CD8+ T cells from blood (PBMCs), sampled 12 months after the transplant. Receptor source: a human patient who received a combined kidney and bone marrow transplant. The graft donor may have given rise to some T cells.

The chain combines TRBV27 with TRBJ1-2; D gene unclear. Germline-derived CDR1 and CDR2 are MNHEY and SMNVEV (reference sequence). The CDR3 contains 13 residues. Trimming pared 0 bases from V and 5 bases from J, leaving 7 bases between. CDR3 residues: CASSLSSGYGYTF. As DNA, the CDR3 is TGTGCCAGCAGTTTATCATCGGGGTATGGCTACACCTTC.

This chain connects TRBV9 to TRBJ2-7, with TRBD1 as a possible D gene (6 bases). Germline V lookup: CDR1 SGDLS, CDR2 YYNGEE. The CDR3 covers 16 residues. The ends were cut back, 2 bases at V and 2 bases at J, with 17 bases in the middle. CDR3 in DNA: TGTGCCAGCAGCGTCCATTGGAGAGGGGGTCCCTACGAGCAGTACTTC. This sequence encodes CASSVHWRGGPYEQYF.

The CDR3 region is CASSSYRQGLYEQYF. CDR3 coding DNA: TGTGCCAGCAGCTCTTATCGACAGGGTCTCTACGAGCAGTACTTC. J is TRBJ2-7 and V is TRBV7-9; 7 nucleotides match TRBD1. The length of the CDR3 is 15 residues. Germline trimming cut 4 bases from V and 3 bases from J; bases unmatched to any gene: 9. Per the germline V gene, CDR1 is SEHNR and CDR2 is FQNEAQ (reference sequence).

The chain links TRBV7-2 to TRBJ2-1; D not certain. The germline V and J ends were trimmed by 1 base and 4 bases, with 11 bases remaining between them. The CDR3 is 15 residues long. CDR1 and CDR2 from the germline V gene are SGHTA and FQGNSA. The CDR3 nucleotides read TGTGCCAGCAGCTTAGATATCCCTTTTTACAATGAGCAGTTCTTC. This translates into CASSLDIPFYNEQFF.

The V call is TRBV20-1, the J call TRBJ2-3; no definite D call. The germline V and J ends were trimmed by 4 bases and 6 bases, with 5 bases remaining between them. The CDR3 has 10 amino acids. Per the germline V gene, CDR1 is DFQATT and CDR2 is SNEGSKA (reference sequence). CDR3 bases: TGCAGTGCTACCGGTGATACGCAGTATTTT. Its translation: CSATGDTQYF.